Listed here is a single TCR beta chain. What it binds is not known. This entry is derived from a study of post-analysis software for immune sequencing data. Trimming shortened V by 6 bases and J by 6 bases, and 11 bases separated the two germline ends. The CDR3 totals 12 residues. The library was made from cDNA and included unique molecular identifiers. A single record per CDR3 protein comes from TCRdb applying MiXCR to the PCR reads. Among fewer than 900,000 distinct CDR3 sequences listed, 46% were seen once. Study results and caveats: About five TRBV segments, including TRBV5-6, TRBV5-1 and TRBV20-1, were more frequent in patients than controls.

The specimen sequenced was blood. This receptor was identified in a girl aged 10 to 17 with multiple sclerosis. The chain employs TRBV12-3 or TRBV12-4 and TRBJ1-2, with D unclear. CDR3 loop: CASSPDTDGYTF. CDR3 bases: TGTGCCAGCAGCCCGGATACGGATGGCTACACCTTC.